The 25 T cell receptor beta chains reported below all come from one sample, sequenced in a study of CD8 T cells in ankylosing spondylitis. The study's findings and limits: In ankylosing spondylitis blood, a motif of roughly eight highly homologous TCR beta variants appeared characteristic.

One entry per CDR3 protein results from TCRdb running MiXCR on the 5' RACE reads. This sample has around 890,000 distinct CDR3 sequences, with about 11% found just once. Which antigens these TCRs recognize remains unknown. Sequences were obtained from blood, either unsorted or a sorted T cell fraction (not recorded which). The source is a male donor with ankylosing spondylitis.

Here the CDR3 DNA reads TGTGCCATCAGTGACTTGGGCGCTAGCACAGATACGCAGTATTTT. Translating it yields CAISDLGASTDTQYF. The gene calls are TRBV10-3 and TRBJ2-3; D not resolved. Trimming removed 3 bases at V and 0 bases at J, with 10 bases between. Germline lookup yields CDR1 ENHRY and CDR2 SYGVKD. This CDR3 is built from 15 residues.

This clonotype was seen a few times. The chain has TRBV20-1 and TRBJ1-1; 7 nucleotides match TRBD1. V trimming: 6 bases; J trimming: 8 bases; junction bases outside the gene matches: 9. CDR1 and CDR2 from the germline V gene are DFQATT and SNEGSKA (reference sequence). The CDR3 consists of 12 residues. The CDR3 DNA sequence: TGCAGTGCCACCGACAGGGAGGTAGAAGCTTTCTTT. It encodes CSATDREVEAFF.

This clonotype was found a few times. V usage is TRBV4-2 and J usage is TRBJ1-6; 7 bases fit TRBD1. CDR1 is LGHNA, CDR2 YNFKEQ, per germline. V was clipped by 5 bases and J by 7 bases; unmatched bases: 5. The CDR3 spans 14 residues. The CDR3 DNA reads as TGTGCCAGCAGCGGACAGGCGCGAAATTCACCCCTCCACTTT. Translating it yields CASSGQARNSPLHF.

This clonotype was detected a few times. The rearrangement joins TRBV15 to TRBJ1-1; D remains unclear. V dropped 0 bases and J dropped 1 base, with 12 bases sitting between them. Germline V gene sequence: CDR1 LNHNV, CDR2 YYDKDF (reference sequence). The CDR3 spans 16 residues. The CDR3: CATSRDPYGSNTEAFF. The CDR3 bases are TGTGCCACCAGCAGAGATCCGTACGGTTCGAACACTGAAGCTTTCTTT. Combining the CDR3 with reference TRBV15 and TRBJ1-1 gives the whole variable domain DAMVIQNPRYQVTQFGKPVTLSCSQTLNHNVMYWYQQKSSQAPKLLFHYYDKDFNNEADTPDNFQSRRPNTSFCFLDIRSPGLGDTAMYLCATSRDPYGSNTEAFFGQGTRLTVV.

CDR3 sequence (DNA): TGCGCCAGCAGCCAGCCAGTCAGGGGAACCTACGAGCAGTACTTC. Its protein is CASSQPVRGTYEQYF. The gene calls are TRBV4-1 and TRBJ2-7; D is possibly TRBD1 (6 bases). V gave up 3 bases and J gave up 2 bases, with 14 bases separating them. Germline lookup yields CDR1 MGHRA and CDR2 YSYEKL. The CDR3 extends over 15 amino acids.

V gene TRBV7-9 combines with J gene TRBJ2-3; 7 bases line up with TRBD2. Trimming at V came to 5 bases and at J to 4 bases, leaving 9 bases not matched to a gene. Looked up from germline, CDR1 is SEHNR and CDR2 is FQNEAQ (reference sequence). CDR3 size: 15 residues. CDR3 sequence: CASSRSGKGSDTQYF. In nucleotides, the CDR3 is TGTGCCAGCAGCCGGAGCGGGAAGGGGTCAGATACGCAGTATTTT.

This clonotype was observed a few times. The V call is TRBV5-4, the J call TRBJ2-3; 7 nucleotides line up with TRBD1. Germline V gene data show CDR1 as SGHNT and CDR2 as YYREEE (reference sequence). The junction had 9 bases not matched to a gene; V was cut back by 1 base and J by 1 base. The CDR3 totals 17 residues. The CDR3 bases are TGTGCCAGCAGCTTGCGGAACAGGGGTTGGGGCACAGATACGCAGTATTTT. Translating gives CASSLRNRGWGTDTQYF. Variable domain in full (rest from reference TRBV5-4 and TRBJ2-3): ETGVTQSPTHLIKTRGQQVTLRCSSQSGHNTVSWYQQALGQGPQFIFQYYREEENGRGNFPPRFSGLQFPNYSSELNVNALELDDSALYLCASSLRNRGWGTDTQYFGPGTRLTVL.

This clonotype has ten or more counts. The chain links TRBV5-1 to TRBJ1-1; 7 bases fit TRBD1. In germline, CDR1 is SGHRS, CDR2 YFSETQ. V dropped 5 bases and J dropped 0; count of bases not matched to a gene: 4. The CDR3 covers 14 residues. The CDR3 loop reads CASSVTGMNTEAFF. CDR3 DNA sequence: TGCGCCAGCAGTGTGACAGGGATGAACACTGAAGCTTTCTTT.

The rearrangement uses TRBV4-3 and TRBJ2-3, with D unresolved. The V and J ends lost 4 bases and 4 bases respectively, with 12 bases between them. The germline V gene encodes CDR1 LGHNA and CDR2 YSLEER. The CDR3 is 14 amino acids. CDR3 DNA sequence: TGCGCCAGCAGCCCATCGACCGACCCAGATACGCAGTATTTT. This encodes CASSPSTDPDTQYF.

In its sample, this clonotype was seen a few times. The CDR3 nucleotides read TGCAGTGCTGACCCACGACCCCGCTACGAGCAGTACTTC. Protein product: CSADPRPRYEQYF. The rearrangement links TRBV20-1 to TRBJ2-7; the D is unclear. The CDR3 totals 13 residues. V lost 5 bases, J lost 3 bases, and 14 bases lay in between. The germline gives CDR1 DFQATT, CDR2 SNEGSKA (reference sequence).

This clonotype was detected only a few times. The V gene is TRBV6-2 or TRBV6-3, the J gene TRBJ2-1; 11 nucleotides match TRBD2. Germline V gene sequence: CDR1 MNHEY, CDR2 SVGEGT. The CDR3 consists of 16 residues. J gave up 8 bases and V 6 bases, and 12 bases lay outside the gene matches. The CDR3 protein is CASRRLPGLAVDEQFF. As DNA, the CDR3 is TGTGCCAGCAGACGATTGCCGGGACTAGCGGTCGATGAGCAGTTCTTC.

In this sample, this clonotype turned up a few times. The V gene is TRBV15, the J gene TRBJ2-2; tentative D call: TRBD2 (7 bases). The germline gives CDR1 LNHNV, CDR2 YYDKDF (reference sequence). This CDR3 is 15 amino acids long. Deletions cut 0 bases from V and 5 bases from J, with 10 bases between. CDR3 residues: CATSRDGRGTGELFF. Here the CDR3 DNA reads TGTGCCACCAGCAGAGATGGGAGGGGGACCGGGGAGCTGTTTTTT.

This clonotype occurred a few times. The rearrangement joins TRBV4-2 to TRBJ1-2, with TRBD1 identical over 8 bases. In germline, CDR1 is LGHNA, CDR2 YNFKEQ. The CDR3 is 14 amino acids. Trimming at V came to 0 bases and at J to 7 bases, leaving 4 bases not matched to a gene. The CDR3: CASSQDSGGTGYTF. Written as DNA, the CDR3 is TGTGCCAGCAGCCAAGATTCAGGGGGCACTGGCTACACCTTC.

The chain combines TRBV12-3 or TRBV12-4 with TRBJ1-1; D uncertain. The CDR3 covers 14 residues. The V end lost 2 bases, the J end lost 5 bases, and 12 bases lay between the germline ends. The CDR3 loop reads CASSLPGDYTEAFF. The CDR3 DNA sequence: TGTGCCAGCAGTTTACCCGGGGATTATACTGAAGCTTTCTTT.

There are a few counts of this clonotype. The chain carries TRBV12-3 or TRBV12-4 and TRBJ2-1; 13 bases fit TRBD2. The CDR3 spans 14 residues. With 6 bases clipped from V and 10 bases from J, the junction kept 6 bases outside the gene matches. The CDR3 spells CASRALAGGGEQFF. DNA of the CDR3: TGTGCCAGCAGGGCACTAGCGGGGGGGGGCGAGCAGTTCTTC.

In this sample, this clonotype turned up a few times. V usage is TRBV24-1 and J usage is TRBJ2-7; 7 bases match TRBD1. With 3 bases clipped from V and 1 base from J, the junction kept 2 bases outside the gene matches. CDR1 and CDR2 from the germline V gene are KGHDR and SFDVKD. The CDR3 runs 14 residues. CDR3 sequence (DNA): TGTGCCACCAGTGATGCCAGGGGGTCCTACGAGCAGTACTTC. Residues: CATSDARGSYEQYF.

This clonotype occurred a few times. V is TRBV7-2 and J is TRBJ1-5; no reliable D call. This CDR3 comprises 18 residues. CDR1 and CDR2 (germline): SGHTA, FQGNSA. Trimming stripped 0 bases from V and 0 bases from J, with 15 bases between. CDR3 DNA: TGTGCCAGCAGCTTAGCGGGAGCGGATATCTATAGCAATCAGCCCCAGCATTTT. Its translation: CASSLAGADIYSNQPQHF. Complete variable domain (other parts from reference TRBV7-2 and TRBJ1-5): GAGVSQSPSNKVTEKGKDVELRCDPISGHTALYWYRQSLGQGLEFLIYFQGNSAPDKSGLPSDRFSAERTGGSVSTLTIQRTQQEDSAVYLCASSLAGADIYSNQPQHFGDGTRLSIL.

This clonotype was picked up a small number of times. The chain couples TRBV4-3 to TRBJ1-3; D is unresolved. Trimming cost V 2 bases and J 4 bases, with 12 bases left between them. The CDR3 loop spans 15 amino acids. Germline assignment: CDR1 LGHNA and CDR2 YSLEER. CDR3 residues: CASSQRPGSGNTIYF. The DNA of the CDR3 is TGCGCCAGCAGCCAAAGGCCAGGCTCCGGAAACACCATATATTTT.

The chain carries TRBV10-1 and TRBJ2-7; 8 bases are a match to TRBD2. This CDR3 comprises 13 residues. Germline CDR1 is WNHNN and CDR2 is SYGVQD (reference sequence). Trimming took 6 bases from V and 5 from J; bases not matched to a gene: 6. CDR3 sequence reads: CASRSSGSDEQYF. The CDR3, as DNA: TGCGCCAGCAGATCTAGCGGGTCGGACGAGCAGTACTTC.

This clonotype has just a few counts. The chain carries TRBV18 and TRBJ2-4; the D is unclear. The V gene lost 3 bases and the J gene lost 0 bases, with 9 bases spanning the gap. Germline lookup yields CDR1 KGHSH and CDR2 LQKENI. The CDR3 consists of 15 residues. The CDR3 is CASSPKLLAKNIQYF. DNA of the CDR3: TGTGCCAGCTCACCGAAACTTCTAGCCAAAAACATTCAGTACTTC.

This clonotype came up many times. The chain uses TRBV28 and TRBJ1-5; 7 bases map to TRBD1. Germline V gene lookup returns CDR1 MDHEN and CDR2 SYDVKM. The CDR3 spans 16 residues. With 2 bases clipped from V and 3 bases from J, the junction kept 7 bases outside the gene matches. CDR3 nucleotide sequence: TGTGCCAGCAGTTTAGCAGGGGAGGGGGCCAATCAGCCCCAGCATTTT. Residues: CASSLAGEGANQPQHF.

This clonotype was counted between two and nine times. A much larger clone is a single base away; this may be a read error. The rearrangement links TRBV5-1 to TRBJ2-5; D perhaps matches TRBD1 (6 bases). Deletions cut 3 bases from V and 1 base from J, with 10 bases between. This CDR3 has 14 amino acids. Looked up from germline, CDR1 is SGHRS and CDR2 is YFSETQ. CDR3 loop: CASSSGQFQETQYF. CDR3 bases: TGCGCCAGCAGCTCCGGACAGTTCCAAGAGACCCAGTACTTC.

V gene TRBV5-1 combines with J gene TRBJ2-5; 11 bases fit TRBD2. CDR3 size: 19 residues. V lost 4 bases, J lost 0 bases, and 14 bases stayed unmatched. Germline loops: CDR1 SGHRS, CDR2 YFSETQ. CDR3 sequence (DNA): TGCGCCAGCAGCCCAATCCCGGGACTAGCGGTAAGAGACCAAGAGACCCAGTACTTC. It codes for CASSPIPGLAVRDQETQYF.

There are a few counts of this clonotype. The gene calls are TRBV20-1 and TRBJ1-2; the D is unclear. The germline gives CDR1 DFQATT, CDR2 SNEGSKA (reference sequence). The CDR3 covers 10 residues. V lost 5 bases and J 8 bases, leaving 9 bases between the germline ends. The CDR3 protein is CSAENQGYTF. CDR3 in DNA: TGCAGTGCTGAGAATCAGGGCTACACCTTC.

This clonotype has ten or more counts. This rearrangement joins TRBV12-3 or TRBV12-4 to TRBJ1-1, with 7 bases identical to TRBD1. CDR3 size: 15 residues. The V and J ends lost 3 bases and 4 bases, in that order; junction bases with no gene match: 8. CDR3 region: CASSFDGQALTEAFF. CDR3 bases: TGTGCCAGCAGTTTCGACGGACAGGCGCTCACTGAAGCTTTCTTT.